A selection of T cell receptor beta chains follows, all from one sample in a study of blood T cell repertoires in COVID-19. The repertoire was sequenced with immunoSEQ multiplex PCR; TCRdb's copy has only in-frame clones and lacks some. The sample lists under 75,000 clones, about three quarters occurring once. The sample was peripheral blood. Receptor source: a man older than 75 with acute or convalescent COVID-19. Each CDR3 is given with its conserved first and last residue. A D gene is named only where the DNA matches it firmly. Where a row states a size, it is once, few, many or the class of an expanded clone; other rows omit it.

v_call,j_call,clone_size,d_call,cdr3_aa,cdr3_nt
TRBV7-6,TRBJ2-2,NA,TRBD2,CASSPRTSGRAATGELFF,TGTGCCAGCAGCCCCCGGACTAGCGGGAGGGCGGCCACCGGGGAGCTGTTTTTT
TRBV18,TRBJ2-3,NA,NA,CASSPTQQGTDTQYF,TGTGCCAGCTCACCTACCCAGCAGGGAACAGATACGCAGTATTTT
TRBV9,TRBJ2-3,once,TRBD2,CASSLQGLAGDNTDTQYF,TGTGCCAGCAGCCTCCAAGGCCTAGCGGGGGACAACACAGATACGCAGTATTTT
TRBV11-2,TRBJ2-2,NA,TRBD2,CASSLVVGAGYTGELFF,TGTGCCAGCAGCTTAGTTGTGGGAGCGGGGTACACCGGGGAGCTGTTTTTT
TRBV4-2,TRBJ2-2,NA,NA,CASSQAMTPNTGELFF,TGTGCCAGCAGCCAAGCCATGACTCCGAACACCGGGGAGCTGTTTTTT
TRBV19,TRBJ2-3,few,NA,CASSMGRESRDTQYF,TGTGCCAGTAGTATGGGACGGGAGTCTAGGGATACGCAGTATTTT
TRBV5-4,TRBJ2-2,once,NA,CASSSTTSGGELFF,TGTGCCAGCAGCTCAACGACATCCGGCGGGGAGCTGTTTTTT
TRBV7-9,TRBJ2-7,NA,NA,CASQRTDYYEQYF,TGTGCCAGCCAGAGGACGGACTACTACGAGCAGTACTTC
TRBV6-5,TRBJ2-7,NA,NA,CATSRTAGEQYF,TGTGCCACTTCCCGGACCGCAGGGGAGCAGTACTTC
TRBV7-2,TRBJ2-7,many,NA,CASSLGVGRGSSYEQYF,TGTGCCAGCAGCTTAGGTGTCGGGCGGGGCAGCTCCTACGAGCAGTACTTC
TRBV7-2,TRBJ2-7,NA,TRBD2,CASSSPRTSAYEQYF,TGTGCCAGCAGCTCCCCCCGGACTAGTGCCTACGAGCAGTACTTC
TRBV7-3,TRBJ2-1,NA,NA,CASSLTQDNEQFF,TGTGCCAGCAGCTTAACACAGGACAATGAGCAGTTCTTC
TRBV29-1,TRBJ2-5,NA,NA,CSVGSIQETQYF,TGCAGCGTTGGGTCTATTCAAGAGACCCAGTACTTC
TRBV5-8,TRBJ1-2,NA,NA,CASSPRDRHGGGYTF,TGTGCCAGCAGCCCACGGGACCGCCATGGAGGGGGCTACACCTTC
TRBV5-6,TRBJ1-1,NA,NA,CASSLDRNTEAFF,TGTGCCAGCAGCCTGGACAGGAACACTGAAGCTTTCTTT
TRBV11-3,TRBJ2-1,NA,TRBD1,CASSPRDRVYNEQFF,TGTGCCAGCAGCCCTCGGGACAGGGTCTACAATGAGCAGTTCTTC
TRBV9,TRBJ1-2,many,NA,CASSASGGGNGYTF,TGTGCCAGCAGCGCCAGCGGTGGTGGAAATGGCTACACCTTC
TRBV11-1,TRBJ2-1,NA,NA,CASSSSDEQFF,TGTGCCAGCAGCTCTAGCGATGAGCAGTTCTTC
TRBV6-5,TRBJ2-2,NA,NA,CASSHSETGELFF,TGTGCCAGCAGCCACAGTGAGACCGGGGAGCTGTTTTTT
TRBV7-8,TRBJ2-2,NA,TRBD2,CASSLGVSGTGELFF,TGTGCCAGCAGCTTAGGAGTTAGCGGGACCGGGGAGCTGTTTTTT
TRBV5-8,TRBJ2-7,NA,TRBD2,CASSRVLAGGPYEQYF,TGTGCCAGCAGCCGTGTCCTAGCGGGAGGGCCCTACGAGCAGTACTTC
TRBV19,TRBJ2-5,few,TRBD2,CASSHPAGVWETQYF,TGTGCCAGTAGTCACCCAGCGGGAGTGTGGGAGACCCAGTACTTC
TRBV7-8,TRBJ1-6,NA,NA,CASSSPTGSYNSPLHF,TGTGCCAGCAGCTCGCCGACCGGGTCCTATAATTCACCCCTCCACTTT
TRBV19,TRBJ2-7,NA,NA,CASSIGVRTYEQYF,TGTGCCAGTAGTATTGGTGTCAGAACCTACGAGCAGTACTTC
TRBV7-9,TRBJ2-5,few,NA,CASSLNLAQETQYF,TGTGCCAGCAGCTTAAATTTGGCTCAAGAGACCCAGTACTTC
TRBV4-2,TRBJ2-3,NA,NA,CASSPSTTTDTQYF,TGTGCCAGCAGCCCCTCGACTACCACAGATACGCAGTATTTT
TRBV7-9,TRBJ2-7,few,NA,CASSLARSRGRGIVREQYF,TGTGCCAGCAGCTTAGCGAGATCGAGAGGGCGGGGCATTGTTCGCGAGCAGTACTTC
TRBV30,TRBJ1-1,NA,NA,CACHPLRERAFF,TGTGCCTGTCACCCTCTCCGGGAGCGGGCTTTCTTT
TRBV9,TRBJ2-3,NA,TRBD2,CASSPSRGGPDTQYF,TGTGCCAGCAGCCCCTCGCGCGGGGGGCCGGATACGCAGTATTTT
TRBV18,TRBJ1-2,NA,NA,CASSPSPQDGYTF,TGTGCCAGCTCACCATCCCCCCAGGATGGCTACACCTTC
TRBV30,TRBJ1-4,NA,NA,CAWSPHRASSEKLFF,TGTGCCTGGAGCCCCCACAGGGCGAGCAGTGAAAAACTGTTTTTT
TRBV7-9,TRBJ2-7,NA,NA,CASSLVTGVSYEQYF,TGTGCCAGCAGCTTAGTAACAGGTGTGTCCTACGAGCAGTACTTC
TRBV5-1,TRBJ1-4,NA,TRBD1,CASSRDRGNEKLFF,TGCGCCAGCAGCCGGGACAGGGGGAATGAAAAACTGTTTTTT
TRBV27,TRBJ1-1,NA,NA,CASSPKLLGTEAFF,TGTGCCAGCAGTCCCAAACTTCTAGGCACTGAAGCTTTCTTT
TRBV6-5,TRBJ1-1,NA,NA,CASTLRGYEAFF,TGTGCCAGCACTTTAAGGGGATATGAAGCTTTCTTT
TRBV2,TRBJ1-1,NA,NA,CASRGGGSAFF,TGTGCCAGCAGGGGAGGGGGGTCCGCTTTCTTT
TRBV30,TRBJ1-6,NA,TRBD1,CAWGRDRVSPLHF,TGTGCCTGGGGCCGGGACAGGGTTTCACCCCTCCACTTT
TRBV24-1,TRBJ2-7,NA,NA,CATSDTRGTYEQYF,TGTGCCACCAGTGACACAAGGGGGACCTACGAGCAGTACTTC
TRBV18,TRBJ2-1,NA,TRBD2,CASSYTSLAGGLNEQFF,TGTGCCAGCTCATACACTAGCCTCGCGGGAGGGTTGAATGAGCAGTTCTTC
TRBV24-1,TRBJ2-5,NA,TRBD2,CATSDPGTTETQYF,TGTGCCACCAGTGATCCCGGGACTACAGAGACCCAGTACTTC
TRBV20-1,TRBJ1-1,NA,TRBD1,CSARGDREAFF,TGCAGTGCTAGAGGGGACAGAGAAGCTTTCTTT
TRBV18,TRBJ2-2,NA,TRBD2,CASSPLAGEPTGELFF,TGTGCCAGCTCACCACTAGCGGGAGAGCCCACCGGGGAGCTGTTTTTT
TRBV11-2,TRBJ2-3,NA,TRBD2,CASSLGLAADTQYF,TGTGCCAGCAGCTTAGGACTAGCGGCAGATACGCAGTATTTT
TRBV7-8,TRBJ2-1,NA,NA,CASSLGSSFYNEQFF,TGTGCCAGCAGCTTAGGGTCCAGTTTTTACAATGAGCAGTTCTTC
TRBV28,TRBJ2-7,NA,TRBD1,CASSKVRGQGGYEQYF,TGTGCCAGCAGCAAAGTTCGGGGACAGGGGGGTTACGAGCAGTACTTC
TRBV19,TRBJ2-7,few,NA,CASSETPSGEQYF,TGTGCCAGTAGTGAGACACCCTCTGGCGAGCAGTACTTC
TRBV29-1,TRBJ2-5,once,NA,CSVEGRRSPQETQYF,TGCAGCGTTGAGGGGAGACGGTCACCCCAAGAGACCCAGTACTTC